This TCR beta chain came from a study of spatial heterogeneity in lung cancer. Points from the study as a whole: Tumor TCRs that were ubiquitous and expanded showed up in blood more at resection than follow-up.

Every individual TCR cDNA molecule carried its own unique molecular identifier, which allowed correction of PCR and sequencing errors. TCRdb reprocessed the 5' RACE reads via MiXCR and lists one record per CDR3 protein. The table has about 44,000 distinct CDR3 sequences, roughly 13% seen once; the top ten hold 50% to 60%. Noted time point: sample taken at primary tumor resection. Patients with untreated early-stage non-small cell lung cancer, numbering around 71, were the donors. From tumor, nontumor lung or frozen PBMC, whole RNA was taken unsorted for sequencing. Concerning this clonotype: Its target is not known.

The material was PBMCs, obtained at surgery. The TCR was taken from a male donor with early-stage non-small cell lung cancer.

CDR3 residues: CASSLAAVNTEAFF. In DNA form, the CDR3 reads TGTGCCAGCAGCTTAGCGGCAGTCAACACTGAAGCTTTCTTT. V is TRBV7-2 and J is TRBJ1-1; D gene unclear. CDR1 SGHTA and CDR2 FQGNSA come from the germline V gene. The length of the CDR3 is 14 residues. The V and J ends lost 0 bases and 2 bases respectively, with 7 bases between them.